This TCR beta chain originates from a study of T cell responses to AZD1222 COVID-19 vaccine (dated by TCRdb to 2020 to 2023). Regarding the research as a whole: TCR sequencing covered fewer than 250 trial participants: 207 given two doses of AZD1222 and approximately 25 given two doses of MenACWY control vaccine. Enrollment into the trials was organized by age into subgroups of 18-55, 56-69 and 70-plus years, and those subgroups contained roughly 140, 27 and 60 TCR-sequenced participants, respectively. Here is what the overall study found, with its caveats: Because no samples from the day 14 peak response were available, repertoires could be characterized only after the peak T cell response. A significant rise in spike-specific TCR breadth and depth was observed after two AZD1222 doses relative to day 0 and relative to MenACWY recipients. The 56-69-year group was small, and its depth increase did not reach significance, likely because of low power. The vaccine-associated CD4 TCRs covered the entire spike protein, and the dominant responses fell in regions 160-218 and 743-854. Only six AZD1222 recipients were SARS-CoV-2 seropositive at baseline, limiting conclusions about previously exposed vaccinees. Reportedly, almost half of the unique spike-specific TCRs recognized epitopes lying outside the regions that are mutated in the B.1.351 and B.1.1.7 variants. Participants were mostly white British, with more females than males. The authors suggested clonal diversity may have been underestimated.

CDR3 length: 14 amino acids, cysteine to phenylalanine. Only CDR3 DNA remains: 42 bases, in frame from the first base. Sequences SGHAT (CDR1) and FQNNGV (CDR2) are obtained from the germline V gene. The V end loses 5 bases and the J end loses 3 bases, and a stretch of 11 bases separates them. A remark on this clone: Its antigen has not been determined. Base qualities are not at hand, and no much larger clone is one base apart.

The sample's time point label is to be understood as: about 28 days (+/-7) after the second vaccine dose. The sample's treatment or condition label is to be understood as: meningococcal conjugate vaccine given as trial control. Vaccinee samples were obtained from the UK trials COV001 and COV002, which included a single-blind randomized controlled phase 2/3 trial of AZD1222 (ChAdOx1 nCoV-19) in healthy adults. For TCRbeta chain sequencing, PBMC samples were collected from trial participants at day 0 and at day 28 after the second dose. The CDR3 regions of human TCRbeta chains were subjected to immunosequencing. The study's processing was this. TCRs in the repertoires were compared against a reference library of SARS-CoV-2-specific TCRs that had been generated with the MIRA antigen-specificity platform. Breadth was defined as the fraction of unique TCRs that were SARS-CoV-2-associated. Depth was defined as the fraction of total T cells that were SARS-CoV-2-associated. Each spike-specific TCR was assigned to its reactive spike region and to a CD4 or CD8 class using the MIRA data. Log10-transformed breadth and depth values were compared by one-way ANOVA with Sidak's multiple comparisons tests. TCRdb mirrors the immuneACCESS table, restricted to in-frame sequences. Some clones are absent from its copies; in checked studies, under half trace to an unresolved V gene, and the reason for the others is unknown. V, J and clone size are taken as reported in that table, and D and trimming were inferred from the DNA itself. This sample has approximately 130,000 clones in its table, and roughly 85% of those were observed once. Less than 9.5% of the sample comes from the top ten.

This receptor was taken from an adult who received the MenACWY meningococcal vaccine as a control. The sample was peripheral blood, taken 28 days after the second dose of the MenACWY control vaccine. The V gene is TRBV11-2 and the J gene is TRBJ1-3, with the identity of the D gene unclear. CDR3 protein: CASSINPYGNTIYF. The sequenced DNA: TGTGCCAGCAGCATAAACCCCTATGGAAACACCATATATTTT.